One sample yielded the 12 T cell receptor beta chains listed below, sequenced in a study of T cell responses to AZD1222 COVID-19 vaccine. Clones were sequenced by immunoSEQ multiplex PCR, and TCRdb holds only the in-frame ones, with some missing. The table has under 140,000 clones, around 89% seen once. This specimen was peripheral blood, taken on day 0 of AZD1222 vaccination. These receptors were taken from an adult in good health.

The chain couples TRBV4-2 to TRBJ1-2, with TRBD1 identical over 8 bases. The CDR3 loop spans 15 amino acids. V trimming: 1 base; J trimming: 2 bases; junction bases outside the gene matches: 3. The germline CDR1 and CDR2 sequences are LGHNA and YNFKEQ. CDR3 in amino acids: CASSQGQGPNYGYTF. For the CDR3, the DNA is TGTGCCAGCAGCCAAGGACAGGGGCCCAACTATGGCTACACCTTC.

CDR3 nucleotide sequence: TGTGCCACCGTGGACAGCTCTAACTATGGCTACACCTTC. Protein sequence: CATVDSSNYGYTF. The rearrangement joins TRBV19 to TRBJ1-2; D might be TRBD1 (6 bases). Germline CDR1 is LNHDA and CDR2 is SQIVND (reference sequence). This CDR3 region has 13 residues. V was pared by 10 bases and J by 0 bases, with 12 bases between.

The V gene is TRBV2, the J gene TRBJ1-4; the D is unclear. The CDR3 sequence is 16 residues long. Germline V gene data show CDR1 as SNHLY and CDR2 as FYNNEI. V was cut by 2 bases and J by 6 bases, with 16 bases left in between. CDR3: CASSERAGQRYEKLFF. Written as DNA, the CDR3 is TGTGCCAGCAGTGAACGCGCTGGGCAGAGATATGAAAAACTGTTTTTT.

This chain links TRBV5-1 with TRBJ1-1; D not certain. Between the trimmed V and J ends, which lost 4 bases and 8 bases, there was a span of 15 bases. Germline values: CDR1 SGHRS, CDR2 YFSETQ. This CDR3 has 13 amino acids. The CDR3 DNA sequence: TGCGCCAGCAGCCCAACTAAGCAGGCAGAAGCTTTCTTT. Its translation is CASSPTKQAEAFF.

Here the CDR3 reads CASSQAGFSSGNTIYF. The CDR3 DNA reads as TGTGCCAGCAGCCAAGCAGGGTTCAGCTCTGGAAACACCATATATTTT. The chain links TRBV14 to TRBJ1-3; possible D gene TRBD1, 5 bases. Looked up from germline, CDR1 is SGHDN and CDR2 is FVKESK. The length of the CDR3 is 16 residues. Trimming took off 1 base at V and 0 bases at J, with 10 bases between the two ends.

Here the CDR3 reads CAISILGGPTEAFF. In DNA form, the CDR3 reads TGTGCCATCAGCATCCTGGGGGGGCCCACTGAAGCTTTCTTT. This chain connects TRBV10-3 to TRBJ1-1, with D perhaps TRBD1 (6 bases). Germline V CDR1 and CDR2: ENHRY, SYGVKD. CDR3 length equals 14 residues. The V end was cut by 6 bases, the J end by 4 bases, with 15 bases between.

The V gene is TRBV4-2, the J gene TRBJ1-2, with a weak D call TRBD1 (6 bases). V lost 2 bases and J lost 7, with 14 bases in between. The CDR3 totals 14 residues. Per germline, CDR1 LGHNA and CDR2 YNFKEQ. CDR3 DNA: TGTGCCAGCAGCCAATCAGAAGGGGGTTTTGGCTACACCTTC. Translated: CASSQSEGGFGYTF.

The genes are TRBV19 and TRBJ2-5, with D tentatively TRBD1 (6 bases). V was cut by 1 base and J by 5 bases, with 11 bases left in between. The germline gives CDR1 LNHDA, CDR2 SQIVND (reference sequence). This CDR3 comprises 14 residues. CDR3 protein: CASSIVGQRETQYF. CDR3 sequence (DNA): TGTGCCAGTAGTATAGTCGGACAGCGGGAGACCCAGTACTTC.

V gene TRBV29-1 combines with J gene TRBJ2-3; D unclear. V lost 8 bases and J lost 1, with 13 bases in between. This CDR3 comprises 13 residues. In germline, CDR1 is SQVTM, CDR2 ANQGSEA. Written as DNA, the CDR3 is TGCAGCCTGACTGGAGACGGCACAGATACGCAGTATTTT. Its protein product is CSLTGDGTDTQYF.

The chain recombines TRBV2 with TRBJ2-7, with 13 nucleotides matching TRBD2. V dropped 1 base and J dropped 6; count of bases not matched to a gene: 3. The CDR3 is 15 residues long. Germline V gene data show CDR1 as SNHLY and CDR2 as FYNNEI. The CDR3 nucleotides are TGTGCCAGCAGTGAAGAGGGACTAGCGGGGTCCGAGCAGTACTTC. It encodes CASSEEGLAGSEQYF.

This clone was counted between two and nine times. V gene TRBV6-4 combines with J gene TRBJ1-2; the D is unclear. Trimming left V 2 bases short and J 4 bases short, with 11 bases between. Germline V CDR1 and CDR2: MRHNA, SNTAGT. The CDR3 is 14 residues long. The CDR3 DNA follows: TGTGCCAGCAGTGACGGCTCGAACCTCTATGGCTACACCTTC. This translates into CASSDGSNLYGYTF.

The rearrangement links TRBV7-9 to TRBJ1-5; a possible D gene is TRBD1 (5 bases). CDR3 size: 15 residues. V was clipped by 0 bases and J by 3 bases, with 9 bases between them. The germline gives CDR1 SEHNR, CDR2 FQNEAQ (reference sequence). The CDR3 sequence is CASSLAQAVNQPQHF. CDR3 nucleotides: TGTGCCAGCAGCTTAGCACAGGCCGTCAATCAGCCCCAGCATTTT.